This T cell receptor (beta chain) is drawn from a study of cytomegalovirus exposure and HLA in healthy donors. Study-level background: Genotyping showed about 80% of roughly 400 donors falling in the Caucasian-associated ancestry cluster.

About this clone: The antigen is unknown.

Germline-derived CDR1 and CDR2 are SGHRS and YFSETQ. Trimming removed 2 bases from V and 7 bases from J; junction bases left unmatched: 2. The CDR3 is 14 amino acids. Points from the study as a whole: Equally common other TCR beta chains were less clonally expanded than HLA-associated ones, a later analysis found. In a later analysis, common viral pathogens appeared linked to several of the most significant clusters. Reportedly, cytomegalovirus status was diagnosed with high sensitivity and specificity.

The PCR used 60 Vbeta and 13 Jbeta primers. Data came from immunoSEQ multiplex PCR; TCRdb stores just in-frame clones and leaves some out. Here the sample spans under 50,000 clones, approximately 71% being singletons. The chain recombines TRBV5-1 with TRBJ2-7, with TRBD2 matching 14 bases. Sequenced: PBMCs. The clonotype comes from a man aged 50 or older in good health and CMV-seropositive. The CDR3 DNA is TGCGCCAGCAGCTTCGGGACTAGCGGGGGAGAGCAGTACTTC. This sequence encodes CASSFGTSGGEQYF.